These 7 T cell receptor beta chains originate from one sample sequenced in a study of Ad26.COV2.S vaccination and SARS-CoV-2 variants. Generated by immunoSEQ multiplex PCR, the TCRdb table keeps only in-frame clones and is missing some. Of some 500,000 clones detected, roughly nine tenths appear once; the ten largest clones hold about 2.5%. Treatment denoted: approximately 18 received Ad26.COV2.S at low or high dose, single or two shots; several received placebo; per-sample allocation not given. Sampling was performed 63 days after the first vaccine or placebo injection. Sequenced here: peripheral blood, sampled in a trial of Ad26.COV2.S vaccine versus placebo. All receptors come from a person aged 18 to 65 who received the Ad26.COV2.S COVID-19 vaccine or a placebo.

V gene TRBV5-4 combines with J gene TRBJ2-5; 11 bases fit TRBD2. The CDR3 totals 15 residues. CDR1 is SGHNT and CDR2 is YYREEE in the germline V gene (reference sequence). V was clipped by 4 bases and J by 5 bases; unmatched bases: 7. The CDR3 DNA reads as TGTGCCAGCAGCCCTATAGCGGGGGGGCGGGAGACCCAGTACTTC. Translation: CASSPIAGGRETQYF. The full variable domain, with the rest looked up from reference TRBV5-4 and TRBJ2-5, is ETGVTQSPTHLIKTRGQQVTLRCSSQSGHNTVSWYQQALGQGPQFIFQYYREEENGRGNFPPRFSGLQFPNYSSELNVNALELDDSALYLCASSPIAGGRETQYFGPGTRLLVL.

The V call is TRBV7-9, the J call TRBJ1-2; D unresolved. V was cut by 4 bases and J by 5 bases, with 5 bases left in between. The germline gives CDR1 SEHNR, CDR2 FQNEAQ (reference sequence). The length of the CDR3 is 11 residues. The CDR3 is CASSSEYGYTF. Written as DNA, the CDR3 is TGTGCCAGCAGCTCAGAGTATGGCTACACCTTC.

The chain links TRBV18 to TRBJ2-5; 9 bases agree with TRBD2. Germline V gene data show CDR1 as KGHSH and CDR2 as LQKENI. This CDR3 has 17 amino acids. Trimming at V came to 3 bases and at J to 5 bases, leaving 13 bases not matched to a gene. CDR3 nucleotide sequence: TGTGCCAGCTCACCCCCCGGGCGGGAGGGCCTCGGCGAGACCCAGTACTTC. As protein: CASSPPGREGLGETQYF.

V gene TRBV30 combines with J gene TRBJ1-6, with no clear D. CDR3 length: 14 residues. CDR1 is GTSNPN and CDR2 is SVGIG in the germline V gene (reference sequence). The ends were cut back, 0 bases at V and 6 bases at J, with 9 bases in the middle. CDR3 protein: CAWSVWRVNSPLHF. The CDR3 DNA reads TGTGCCTGGAGTGTGTGGAGAGTTAATTCACCCCTCCACTTT.

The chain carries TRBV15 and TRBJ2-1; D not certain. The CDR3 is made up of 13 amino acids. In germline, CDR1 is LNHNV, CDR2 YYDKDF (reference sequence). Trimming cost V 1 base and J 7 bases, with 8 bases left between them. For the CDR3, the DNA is TGTGCCACCAGCAGAGGACCTAGAAATGAGCAGTTCTTC. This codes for CATSRGPRNEQFF.

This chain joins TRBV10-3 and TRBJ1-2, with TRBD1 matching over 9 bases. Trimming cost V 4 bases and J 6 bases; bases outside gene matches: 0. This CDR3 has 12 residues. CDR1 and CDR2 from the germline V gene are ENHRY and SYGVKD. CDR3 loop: CAISGQGDGYTF. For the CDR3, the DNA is TGTGCCATCAGTGGACAGGGGGATGGCTACACCTTC.

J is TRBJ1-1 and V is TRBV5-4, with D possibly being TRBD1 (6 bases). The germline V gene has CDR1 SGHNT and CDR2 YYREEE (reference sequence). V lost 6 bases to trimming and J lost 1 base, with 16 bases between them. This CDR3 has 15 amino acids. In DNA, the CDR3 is TGTGCCAGCATTCCGGGGGGGCAGAGGAACACTGAAGCTTTCTTT. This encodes CASIPGGQRNTEAFF. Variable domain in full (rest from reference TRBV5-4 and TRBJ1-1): ETGVTQSPTHLIKTRGQQVTLRCSSQSGHNTVSWYQQALGQGPQFIFQYYREEENGRGNFPPRFSGLQFPNYSSELNVNALELDDSALYLCASIPGGQRNTEAFFGQGTRLTVV.